These 7 T cell receptor beta chains were all obtained from the same sample, sequenced in a study of OX40 agonist ivuxolimab in advanced cancers. To prepare the library, the immunoSEQ multiplex PCR assay was applied. TCRdb took over this immuneACCESS table, retaining in-frame rearrangements with V and J assigned. Such tables are incomplete; in checked studies, under half of the missing clones stem from an unresolved V gene, and the remainder is unexplained. The table for this sample lists 55,000 to 65,000 clones; approximately 86% of them were counted only once. Less than 0.85% of the sample rests with the top ten. The sequenced sample was CD4+ or CD8+ T cells sorted from blood, obtained in a trial of the OX40 agonist ivuxolimab. The receptors were gathered from an adult with an advanced solid tumor such as melanoma, head and neck, liver or kidney cancer.

The chain is built from TRBV28 and TRBJ2-3; 9 positions agree with TRBD2. CDR3 length: 16 residues. V shed 6 bases, J shed 1 base, and the junction held 8 bases outside the gene matches. CDR1 MDHEN and CDR2 SYDVKM come from the germline V gene. The CDR3 loop reads CASSGLAMMGTDTQYF. CDR3 sequence (DNA): TGTGCCAGCAGCGGACTAGCGATGATGGGCACAGATACGCAGTATTTT.

The chain recombines TRBV7-2 with TRBJ2-7; 7 bases line up with TRBD2. The CDR3 sequence is 15 residues long. Germline CDR1 and CDR2: SGHTA and FQGNSA. The J segment lost 0 bases and the V segment lost 7 bases, leaving 9 bases of the junction unmatched. CDR3 residues: CASTRGGSVSYEQYF. The CDR3 DNA reads as TGTGCCAGCACCCGAGGCGGGAGTGTCTCCTACGAGCAGTACTTC.

This chain links TRBV10-3 with TRBJ2-7; TRBD1 matches at 10 bases. V dropped 3 bases and J dropped 7; count of bases not matched to a gene: 6. Germline values: CDR1 ENHRY, CDR2 SYGVKD. The CDR3 sequence is 14 residues long. The CDR3 coding sequence is TGTGCCATCAGTGAAGGGACAGGGGTACTAGAGCAGTACTTC. It encodes CAISEGTGVLEQYF.

The rearrangement joins TRBV19 to TRBJ2-3, with 8 bases fitting TRBD2. The germline gives CDR1 LNHDA, CDR2 SQIVND (reference sequence). The CDR3 contains 14 residues. The trim removed 2 bases at V and 3 bases at J, leaving 1 base unmatched. CDR3 amino acids: CASSITSGTDTQYF. The CDR3 nucleotides read TGTGCCAGTAGTATAACTAGCGGAACAGATACGCAGTATTTT.

This clone appeared once. V usage is TRBV5-8 and J usage is TRBJ2-7, with TRBD2 identical over 8 bases. Germline V gene sequence: CDR1 SGHTS, CDR2 YDEGEE. CDR3 length: 14 residues. J was trimmed by 3 bases and V by 0 bases; bases with no gene match: 2. CDR3 loop: CASSLASGSYEQYF. In DNA form, the CDR3 reads TGTGCCAGCAGCTTGGCCAGCGGGAGCTACGAGCAGTACTTC.

This CDR3 reads CASSYDRGNYGYTF. The CDR3, as DNA: TGTGCCAGCAGTTATGACAGGGGGAACTATGGCTACACCTTC. The chain has TRBV6-5 and TRBJ1-2, with 9 bases aligning to TRBD1. Germline V lookup: CDR1 MNHEY, CDR2 SVGAGI. Trimming at V came to 3 bases and at J to 2 bases, leaving 1 base not matched to a gene. The CDR3 length is 14 residues.

The chain recombines TRBV29-1 with TRBJ2-1; D remains ambiguous. Germline-derived CDR1 and CDR2 are SQVTM and ANQGSEA. This CDR3 is built from 15 residues. Trimming left V 4 bases short and J 4 bases short, with 17 bases between. DNA for the CDR3: TGCAGCGTTGCTGGGGTCGAACCCACTTACAATGAGCAGTTCTTC. This translates into CSVAGVEPTYNEQFF.